This is a list of T cell receptor beta chains from one sample in a study of blood T cell repertoires in COVID-19. Using immunoSEQ multiplex PCR, the repertoire was profiled, and TCRdb retains in-frame clones only, with some absent. The data show tens of thousands of clones, with about 80% seen just once and about 47% held by the top ten. Sequencing was done on a sample of peripheral blood. The receptors originated from a woman of 80 years or more with acute or convalescent COVID-19. The CDR3 runs from the conserved cysteine through the conserved F or W. The D gene is left open where the match is weak. Size is stated for part of the rows, as once, few or many counts, or as a class when the clone is expanded.

V	J	size	D	CDR3	DNA
TRBV7-8	TRBJ2-3	.	.	CASSLLTRGTDTQYF	TGTGCCAGCAGCTTACTAACCAGGGGCACAGATACGCAGTATTTT
TRBV27	TRBJ1-3	.	TRBD1	CASSLQGAYGNTIYF	TGTGCCAGCAGTTTACAGGGGGCGTATGGAAACACCATATATTTT
TRBV10-1	TRBJ1-1	.	TRBD1	CASTPGTGAGSEAFF	TGCGCCAGCACCCCGGGGACAGGGGCTGGGTCTGAAGCTTTCTTT
TRBV19	TRBJ1-5	.	.	CASSIGGGQQPQHF	TGTGCCAGTAGTATAGGGGGGGGGCAACAGCCCCAGCATTTT
TRBV7-2	TRBJ1-5	.	TRBD1	CASSSTPGTGGNQPQHF	TGTGCCAGCAGCTCCACCCCCGGGACAGGCGGCAATCAGCCCCAGCATTTT
TRBV5-8	TRBJ2-7	once	TRBD2	CASSSLAGHEQYF	TGTGCCAGCAGCTCTCTAGCGGGACACGAGCAGTACTTC
TRBV7-2	TRBJ2-5	.	TRBD2	CASTLGTSGRLKTQYF	TGTGCCAGCACCTTAGGGACTAGCGGGCGGTTGAAGACCCAGTACTTC
TRBV7-6	TRBJ2-2	.	TRBD2	CASSFLAGGPGELFF	TGTGCCAGCAGCTTTTTAGCGGGAGGGCCCGGGGAGCTGTTTTTT
TRBV13	TRBJ1-1	.	.	CASSLEIGGTEAFF	TGTGCCAGCAGCTTAGAAATTGGAGGGACTGAAGCTTTCTTT
TRBV5-5	TRBJ1-3	.	.	CASSGGRERTGNTIYF	TGTGCCAGCAGCGGTGGACGGGAACGAACTGGAAACACCATATATTTT
TRBV5-1	TRBJ2-7	.	TRBD2	CASNPGTMSTVQYF	TGCGCCAGCAACCCCGGGACTATGTCTACGGTGCAGTACTTC
TRBV11-1	TRBJ2-7	once	TRBD2	CASSPPWGGNSYEQYF	TGTGCCAGCTCCCCCCCCTGGGGAGGGAACTCCTACGAGCAGTACTTC
TRBV15	TRBJ2-7	.	TRBD1	CATSRDGGRGYEQYF	TGTGCCACCAGCAGAGATGGGGGCAGGGGGTACGAGCAGTACTTC
TRBV6-1	TRBJ1-2	.	.	CASSEAWEGYGYTF	TGTGCCAGCAGTGAAGCCTGGGAGGGCTATGGCTACACCTTC
TRBV7-9	TRBJ2-7	.	TRBD1	CASSLGQGALGEQYF	TGTGCCAGCAGCTTAGGGCAGGGGGCCTTGGGCGAGCAGTACTTC
TRBV5-6	TRBJ2-3	.	.	CASSLPPKSRVQYF	TGTGCCAGCAGCCTCCCACCTAAGAGCAGGGTGCAGTATTTT
TRBV27	TRBJ2-4	once	.	CASSLLSDGGLAVGAKNIQYF	TGTGCCAGCAGTTTACTTTCGGACGGGGGTCTGGCCGTCGGGGCCAAAAACATTCAGTACTTC
TRBV7-9	TRBJ2-3	few	TRBD2	CASSLGLADTDTQYF	TGTGCCAGCAGCCTGGGACTAGCGGACACAGATACGCAGTATTTT
TRBV6-2/TRBV6-3	TRBJ2-7	.	.	CASSWSWGRPYEQYF	TGTGCCAGCAGTTGGTCCTGGGGCAGACCCTACGAGCAGTACTTC
TRBV7-8	TRBJ2-7	.	.	CASSLVAQGFGEQYF	TGTGCCAGCAGCTTAGTAGCACAGGGTTTCGGCGAGCAGTACTTC
TRBV27	TRBJ2-7	medium-sized	.	CASSLSPSQTYEQYF	TGTGCCAGCAGTTTATCGCCTAGCCAGACCTACGAGCAGTACTTC
TRBV4-2	TRBJ1-2	.	.	CASSQDRAGPLGLGRGYTF	TGTGCCAGCAGCCAAGATCGGGCAGGGCCCTTAGGGCTGGGGCGTGGCTACACCTTC
TRBV20-1	TRBJ1-2	.	.	CSASQGNYGYTF	TGCAGTGCTAGTCAGGGAAACTATGGCTACACCTTC
TRBV6-5	TRBJ1-2	few	.	CASSPQGKDGYTF	TGTGCCAGCAGTCCCCAGGGAAAGGATGGCTACACCTTC
TRBV6-6	TRBJ1-1	.	TRBD1	CASRKPDRGKRAFF	TGTGCCAGCAGAAAACCCGACAGGGGGAAGAGGGCTTTCTTT
TRBV11-2	TRBJ2-1	.	TRBD2	CASSLAGTRLVNEQFF	TGTGCCAGCAGCTTAGCTGGGACTAGACTTGTCAATGAGCAGTTCTTC
TRBV6-2/TRBV6-3	TRBJ2-5	.	TRBD2	CASSPLGSGRETQYF	TGTGCCAGCAGCCCTCTTGGTAGCGGGAGGGAGACCCAGTACTTC
TRBV5-1	TRBJ2-1	few	.	CASSLGAGPSSYNEQFF	TGCGCCAGCAGCTTGGGAGCAGGCCCGAGCTCCTACAATGAGCAGTTCTTC
TRBV10-2	TRBJ2-2	.	.	CASSQRGTGELFF	TGCGCCAGCAGTCAGAGAGGGACCGGGGAGCTGTTTTTT
TRBV25-1	TRBJ2-2	.	.	CASSFLERRVGVLFF	TGTGCCAGCAGCTTTCTGGAACGCCGGGTCGGGGTGCTGTTTTTT
TRBV29-1	TRBJ1-2	.	TRBD1	CSAQGAYGYTF	TGCAGCGCACAGGGGGCCTATGGCTACACCTTC
TRBV7-2	TRBJ1-5	once	TRBD1	CASSLGTGASGPQHF	TGTGCCAGCAGCTTAGGGACAGGGGCCTCCGGTCCCCAGCATTTT
TRBV2	TRBJ1-5	.	.	CASRREGTTNQPQHF	TGTGCCAGCAGGCGGGAGGGGACTACTAATCAGCCCCAGCATTTT